Each of the 19 T cell receptor beta chains below was sequenced from the same sample in a study of tumor-infiltrating lymphocytes in primary liver carcinoma. Production of TCR beta cDNA used roughly 480 ng total RNA together with a constant-region primer. Amplification in three nested multiplex PCR rounds with slightly modified ARM-PCR gave rise to TCR beta libraries. TRBV1-TRBV30 forward primers and a C-beta reverse primer were used in the first two PCR rounds, which each ran for around 10 cycles. MiXCR, applied by TCRdb to the multiplex PCR reads, yields one record per CDR3 protein. The data contain approximately 330,000 distinct CDR3 sequences, almost 65% of them singletons. Researchers drew blood RNA from unsorted whole blood and extracted germline DNA as well. The sequenced sample was peripheral blood. These receptors were collected from a man aged 35-49 years with primary liver carcinoma and hepatitis B virus infection.

The gene calls are TRBV4-1 and TRBJ2-7; D is possibly TRBD1 (6 bases). The V and J ends lost 0 bases and 5 bases respectively, with 17 bases between them. The CDR3 is made up of 16 amino acids. Per germline, CDR1 MGHRA and CDR2 YSYEKL. CDR3 coding DNA: TGCGCCAGCAGCCAAGATGGTAGGGGGATCACCCACGAGCAGTACTTC. Residues: CASSQDGRGITHEQYF.

Concerning this clonotype: A junction boundary mismatches the germline segment, possibly from a read error. The chain employs TRBV6-2 or TRBV6-3 and TRBJ2-2; D unresolved. In germline, CDR1 is MNHEY, CDR2 SVGEGT. The CDR3 covers 14 residues. This CDR3 is CAISYSWSPVELFF. The CDR3, as DNA: TGTGCCATCAGTTACTCGTGGTCCCCCGTGGAGCTGTTTTTT.

This chain joins TRBV5-4 and TRBJ2-5; 7 nucleotides match TRBD1. This CDR3 comprises 14 residues. V was pared by 2 bases and J by 5 bases, with 6 bases of the junction left unmatched. CDR1 and CDR2 (germline): SGHNT, YYREEE (reference sequence). CDR3: CASSLQGSSETQYF. CDR3 in DNA: TGTGCCAGCAGCTTACAGGGGTCCTCGGAGACCCAGTACTTC.

This clonotype appeared many times. The rearrangement links TRBV4-3 to TRBJ2-1; 12 bases align to TRBD2. The CDR3 has 15 amino acids. The germline V gene has CDR1 LGHNA and CDR2 YSLEER. V gave up 1 base and J gave up 8 bases; unmatched junction bases: 3. CDR3 sequence reads: CASSQGLAGVYEQFF. Written as DNA, the CDR3 is TGCGCCAGCAGCCAAGGACTAGCGGGAGTTTATGAGCAGTTCTTC.

This chain connects TRBV20-1 to TRBJ2-3, with TRBD2 matching over 7 bases. This CDR3 spans 15 amino acids. Germline CDR1 reads DFQATT; CDR2 reads SNEGSKA (reference sequence). Trimming cost V 3 bases and J 0 bases; bases outside gene matches: 6. The CDR3 DNA reads as TGCAGTGCTAGCCCCCTAGCGGTTAGCACAGATACGCAGTATTTT. Its protein is CSASPLAVSTDTQYF.

Details on this clonotype: At one end, the junction sequence differs from germline, possibly due to a read error. This chain joins TRBV5-1 and TRBJ2-2, with TRBD2 as a possible D gene (5 bases). The CDR3 has 15 amino acids. CDR1 is SGHRS, CDR2 YFSETQ, per germline. The CDR3 DNA reads as TGCGCCAGCAGGTTCGACATTTCGAACACCGGGGAACTGTTTTTT. It encodes CASRFDISNTGELFF.

This clonotype was recorded a few times. The V and J genes are TRBV28 and TRBJ2-7; weak D call: TRBD2 (5 bases). Trimming shortened V by 5 bases and J by 2 bases, and 13 bases separated the two germline ends. From germline, CDR1 is MDHEN and CDR2 SYDVKM. The CDR3 is 14 residues long. The CDR3 DNA follows: TGTGCCAGCAGTCTTGAGGACGGGACCTACGAGCAGTACTTC. It translates to CASSLEDGTYEQYF.

This clonotype was observed a single time. J is TRBJ2-7 and V is TRBV11-2; 9 bases are a match to TRBD2. The ends lost 7 bases at V and 3 bases at J; junction bases unmatched: 19. Germline loops: CDR1 SGHAT, CDR2 FQNNGV. This CDR3 is built from 18 residues. CDR3 protein: CASNIARSSGILNYEQYF. The CDR3 DNA is TGTGCCAGCAACATAGCTCGGTCTAGCGGGATACTAAACTACGAGCAGTACTTC.

The V call is TRBV6-5, the J call TRBJ2-1, with TRBD2 identical over 7 bases. CDR3 length: 14 residues. The junction had 9 bases not matched to a gene; V was cut back by 6 bases and J by 7 bases. Germline V lookup: CDR1 MNHEY, CDR2 SVGAGI. The CDR3 here is CASRAPGRGNEQFF. The DNA for the CDR3 is TGTGCCAGCAGAGCACCGGGGCGGGGGAATGAGCAGTTCTTC.

Worth noting for this clonotype: With a much larger clone just one base away, this may be a read error. The chain recombines TRBV5-6 with TRBJ2-3; D remains unclear. The CDR3 consists of 13 residues. Germline loops: CDR1 SGHDT, CDR2 YYEEEE. V gave up 5 bases and J gave up 4 bases, with 11 bases separating them. The CDR3 region is CASRLRFPDTQYF. The DNA for the CDR3 is TGTGCCAGCAGATTGAGATTTCCAGATACGCAGTATTTT.

This clonotype was detected a few times. The V call is TRBV5-1, the J call TRBJ2-7; D tentatively reads TRBD1 or TRBD2 (6 bases each). Germline V gene lookup returns CDR1 SGHRS and CDR2 YFSETQ. Between the trimmed V and J ends, which lost 3 bases and 0 bases, there was a span of 10 bases. CDR3 length equals 14 residues. The CDR3 region has the DNA TGCGCCAGCAGCTCGGGGGACAACTCCTACGAGCAGTACTTC. It translates to CASSSGDNSYEQYF.

About this clonotype itself: A much more abundant neighbour one base away suggests this may be a read error. V and J are TRBV12-3 or TRBV12-4 and TRBJ2-3; a weak D match, TRBD1 (6 bases). The CDR3 sequence is 15 residues long. V lost 5 bases and J lost 2, with 14 bases in between. The chain's CDR3 is CASSLRTAITDTQYF. In DNA, the CDR3 is TGTGCCAGCAGTCTAAGGACAGCTATCACAGATACGCAGTATTTT.

V usage is TRBV14 and J usage is TRBJ1-1, with D possibly TRBD1 on 6 matching bases. Trimming took 3 bases from V and 4 from J, leaving 12 bases between them. CDR3 length: 14 amino acids. The germline V gene has CDR1 SGHDN and CDR2 FVKESK. CDR3 sequence (DNA): TGTGCCAGCAGCCACAGGGGTGAGGGCACTGAAGCTTTCTTT. This encodes CASSHRGEGTEAFF.

Remarks on this clonotype: A much more abundant neighbour one base away suggests this may be a read error. The chain couples TRBV10-1 to TRBJ2-2; 7 bases match TRBD2. The germline V gene encodes CDR1 WNHNN and CDR2 SYGVQD (reference sequence). J lost 9 bases, V lost 2 bases, and 3 bases had no gene match. The CDR3 length is 13 residues. As DNA, the CDR3 is TGCGCCAGCAGTGAGAGCGGGAAGTGGGAGCTGTTTTTT. Its protein product is CASSESGKWELFF.

This clonotype was observed at least ten times. V and J are TRBV6-2 or TRBV6-3 and TRBJ2-7; TRBD1 is a possible D gene (6 bases). This CDR3 has 12 residues. V lost 7 bases, J lost 2 bases, and 9 bases lay in between. Germline V gene data show CDR1 as MNHEY and CDR2 as SVGEGT. The CDR3 spells CASTTGPYEQYF. For the CDR3, the DNA is TGTGCCAGCACCACAGGGCCCTACGAGCAGTACTTC.

On this clonotype itself: At one end the junction does not follow the germline gene, possibly because of a read error. The V and J genes are TRBV11-3 and TRBJ2-3; D is undetermined. The CDR3 is 15 amino acids. Germline values: CDR1 SGHNT, CDR2 YENEEA. The CDR3 loop reads CASSFGTRSIDTQYF. DNA for the CDR3: TGTGCCAGCAGCTTCGGTACCAGGAGCATAGATACGCAGTATTTT.

On this clonotype itself: A much more abundant neighbour one base away suggests this may be a read error. The genes are TRBV12-3 or TRBV12-4 and TRBJ1-3; the D is unclear. V shed 7 bases and J shed 0 bases, with 22 bases lying between them. This CDR3 spans 18 amino acids. The DNA of the CDR3 is TGTGCCAGCAACTACCTACTGACATGGGCGAACTCTGGAAACACCATATATTTT. This codes for CASNYLLTWANSGNTIYF.

On this clonotype: Its ends do not fully match the called genes, so a read error is possible. The J gene is TRBJ2-3, the V gene TRBV4-1, with a possible D match to TRBD2 (6 bases). The CDR3 loop spans 16 amino acids. Germline values: CDR1 MGHRA, CDR2 YSYEKL. The CDR3 coding sequence is TGCGTCAGCAGCCCCAAATACCGGGAGATAACAGATACGCAGTATTTT. This translates into CVSSPKYREITDTQYF.

As regards this clonotype: Just one base apart from a much larger clone, this may be a read error. The CDR3 coding sequence is TGTGCCAGCAGTTACCAGGGACAGAACTATGGCTGCACCTTC. Translating it yields CASSYQGQNYGCTF. The chain combines TRBV6-6 with TRBJ1-2; 7 bases align to TRBD1. Per germline, CDR1 MNHNY and CDR2 SVGAGI (reference sequence). CDR3 length: 14 residues.